This passage covers 12 T cell receptor beta chains from one sample sequenced in a study of blood T cell repertoires in COVID-19. Method: immunoSEQ multiplex PCR; TCRdb's copy keeps in-frame clones and lacks some. The sample holds around 260,000 clones, 80% to 95% seen once. Input material: PBMCs or T cells enriched from blood (not recorded which). All receptors come from a woman aged 25-40 years who had recovered from COVID-19.

The chain uses TRBV18 and TRBJ1-1; D may be TRBD1 (6 bases). Germline V lookup: CDR1 KGHSH, CDR2 LQKENI. The CDR3 loop spans 15 amino acids. Trimming removed 3 bases at V and 4 bases at J, with 15 bases between. The DNA for the CDR3 is TGTGCCAGCTCACCTCCCAATCAGGGGAGCACTGAAGCTTTCTTT. It encodes CASSPPNQGSTEAFF.

The chain links TRBV30 to TRBJ1-5, with D maybe TRBD1 (6 bases). The CDR3 is 14 residues long. In germline, CDR1 is GTSNPN, CDR2 SVGIG (reference sequence). The germline V and J ends were trimmed by 2 bases and 4 bases, with 12 bases remaining between them. The CDR3 DNA follows: TGTGCCTGGAGTATAACAGGGTCTAATCAGCCCCAGCATTTT. This translates into CAWSITGSNQPQHF.

V is TRBV28 and J is TRBJ1-3, with D tentatively TRBD1 (5 bases). The V end was cut by 5 bases, the J end by 0 bases, with 11 bases between. CDR1 is MDHEN, CDR2 SYDVKM, per germline. CDR3 length: 15 residues. CDR3 nucleotide sequence: TGTGCCAGCAGTGCGGGGACGGCCTCTGGAAACACCATATATTTT. This translates into CASSAGTASGNTIYF. The full variable domain, its missing parts supplied by reference TRBV28 and TRBJ1-3, is DVKVTQSSRYLVKRTGEKVFLECVQDMDHENMFWYRQDPGLGLRLIYFSYDVKMKEKGDIPEGYSVSREKKERFSLILESASTNQTSMYLCASSAGTASGNTIYFGEGSWLTVV.

The V gene is TRBV19, the J gene TRBJ2-1; 8 nucleotides line up with TRBD1. The V segment lost 4 bases and the J segment 2 bases; nucleotides outside the gene matches: 7. Germline V gene data show CDR1 as LNHDA and CDR2 as SQIVND (reference sequence). CDR3 size: 16 residues. The CDR3 spells CASSTWTGSTYNEQFF. CDR3 nucleotides: TGTGCCAGTAGTACATGGACAGGGTCCACCTACAATGAGCAGTTCTTC.

The J gene is TRBJ2-1, the V gene TRBV28, with D tentatively TRBD2 (6 bases). V shed 5 bases and J shed 5 bases, with 13 bases lying between them. CDR3 length: 14 amino acids. Per the germline V gene, CDR1 is MDHEN and CDR2 is SYDVKM. In DNA form, the CDR3 reads TGTGCCAGCAGTCCCGGGACTTCTCACAATGAGCAGTTCTTC. It yields the protein CASSPGTSHNEQFF.

J is TRBJ2-1 and V is TRBV3-1 (or the pseudogene TRBV3-2), with D possibly TRBD2 on 5 matching bases. CDR1 is LGHDT, CDR2 YNNKEL, per germline (reference sequence). Trimming removed 5 bases from V and 10 bases from J, with 18 bases in between. The CDR3 loop spans 14 amino acids. CDR3 in amino acids: CASSILVSGEEQFF. The CDR3 DNA reads TGTGCCAGCAGCATCCTGGTGAGCGGCGAGGAGCAGTTCTTC.

This chain uses TRBV7-2 with TRBJ2-3; 10 bases fit TRBD2. Germline CDR1 is SGHTA and CDR2 is FQGNSA. The CDR3 is 18 residues long. J lost 2 bases, V lost 5 bases, and 13 bases had no gene match. The CDR3 DNA reads TGTGCCAGCAGCCACGCACTAGCGGGAAGTGCGACCACAGATACGCAGTATTTT. Its translation is CASSHALAGSATTDTQYF.

The gene calls are TRBV7-2 and TRBJ2-5; 7 nucleotides match TRBD1. The J segment lost 9 bases and the V segment lost 4 bases, leaving 8 bases of the junction unmatched. Germline CDR1 reads SGHTA; CDR2 reads FQGNSA. This CDR3 is 13 amino acids long. CDR3 nucleotide sequence: TGTGCCAGCAGCTCAGGGGGACCAAGGGCCCAGTACTTC. This encodes CASSSGGPRAQYF.

This chain connects TRBV7-9 to TRBJ2-7; the match to TRBD2 covers 14 bases. Germline values: CDR1 SEHNR, CDR2 FQNEAQ (reference sequence). With V trimmed by 1 base and J by 1 base, 9 bases remained unmatched. The CDR3 is 19 residues long. The CDR3 spells CASSLGYGLAGGLSYEQYF. DNA for the CDR3: TGTGCCAGCAGCTTAGGTTACGGACTAGCGGGAGGATTGTCCTACGAGCAGTACTTC.

The genes are TRBV18 and TRBJ1-1, with TRBD1 as a possible D gene (5 bases). V lost 6 bases and J lost 1, with 9 bases in between. The CDR3 extends over 13 amino acids. Per the germline V gene, CDR1 is KGHSH and CDR2 is LQKENI. The CDR3 protein is CASSYTGNTEAFF. CDR3 DNA: TGTGCCAGCTCCTACACAGGGAACACTGAAGCTTTCTTT.

The rearrangement joins TRBV5-6 to TRBJ2-7; 7 nucleotides agree with TRBD1. From germline, CDR1 is SGHDT and CDR2 YYEEEE. The length of the CDR3 is 13 residues. V lost 4 bases and J lost 7; bases outside the gene matches: 8. The CDR3 sequence is CASSPGTAREQYF. The DNA for the CDR3 is TGTGCCAGCAGCCCTGGGACAGCTCGGGAGCAGTACTTC.

This chain uses TRBV6-5 with TRBJ1-4; 10 bases fit TRBD1. With V trimmed by 5 bases and J by 10 bases, 7 bases remained unmatched. Germline CDR1 and CDR2: MNHEY and SVGAGI. The CDR3 has 14 amino acids. CDR3 coding DNA: TGTGCCAGCAGTCCGACAGGGGGCGGGGGAAAACTGTTTTTT. Translating gives CASSPTGGGGKLFF.